The clone carrying this TCR beta chain was found a few times. Antigen: not known. This sample was included in a study of beta chain features in type 1 diabetes. It was via CD45RO/CCR7/CD25/CD127/CD95/CD27 that CD4+ naive, central memory, regulatory and stem cell-like memory cells were sorted. Germline CDR1 and CDR2: MGHRA and YSYEKL. This CDR3 has 16 residues. V was clipped by 3 bases and J by 9 bases; unmatched bases: 8. Study-wide results and caveats: A moderate, significant TCRB CDR3 shortening appeared in type 1 diabetes across four CD4+ subsets.

Sequencing targeted expressed TCRB transcripts, as all isolated RNA had been reverse transcribed. Sequenced by immunoSEQ multiplex PCR; TCRdb stores in-frame clones only, minus some. The repertoire has 550,000 to 850,000 clones, 13% of them found once; the top ten carry approximately 0.021%. The V and J genes are TRBV4-1 and TRBJ1-6, with 10 bases aligning to TRBD1. The sequenced sample consisted of naive CD4+ T cells from blood. The sequence came from a man younger than 30 with type 1 diabetes. CDR3 coding DNA: TGCGCCAGCAGCCAGACGGGACAGGGGAGGGGTTCACCCCTCCACTTT. Its protein is CASSQTGQGRGSPLHF.